This is a list of T cell receptor beta chains from one sample in a study of cytomegalovirus exposure and HLA in healthy donors. TCRdb's table, derived via immunoSEQ multiplex PCR, lists solely in-frame clones and lacks some. The sample includes around 61,000 clones, about 80% of them seen just once. Sequencing used PBMCs. All receptors derive from a man in his forties in good health and CMV-seronegative. CDR3s include the opening cysteine and the closing phenylalanine or tryptophan. The D gene is left open where the match is weak. Rows give clone size only sometimes, using once, few, many, or a class for an expanded clone.

v_gene	j_gene	abundance	d_gene	CDR3aa	CDR3nt
TRBV7-2	TRBJ2-3	once	TRBD2	CASSMTSGHTDTQYF	TGTGCCAGCAGCATGACTAGCGGGCACACAGATACGCAGTATTTT
TRBV7-2	TRBJ1-2	once	.	CASSLVATRVGYTF	TGTGCCAGCAGCTTAGTAGCCACGAGGGTCGGCTACACCTTC
TRBV19	TRBJ1-1	.	TRBD1	CASSQLQGVWTEAFF	TGTGCCAGTAGTCAATTGCAGGGGGTATGGACTGAAGCTTTCTTT
TRBV6-6	TRBJ2-3	.	.	CASSQGTDTQYF	TGTGCCAGCAGTCAGGGTACAGATACGCAGTATTTT
TRBV7-9	TRBJ2-2	once	.	CASSLGQLNTGELFF	TGTGCCAGCAGCTTAGGACAACTGAACACCGGGGAGCTGTTTTTT
TRBV15	TRBJ1-4	once	TRBD1	CATSRTGDHNEKLFF	TGTGCCACCAGCAGAACAGGGGACCATAATGAAAAACTGTTTTTT
TRBV4-3	TRBJ2-1	.	TRBD2	CASSQWTSGGFYNEQFF	TGCGCCAGCAGCCAATGGACTAGCGGGGGGTTCTACAATGAGCAGTTCTTC
TRBV6-1	TRBJ2-3	.	TRBD2	CASSEQKTSGGSQYF	TGTGCCAGCAGTGAACAAAAGACTAGCGGGGGGTCCCAGTATTTT
TRBV6-1	TRBJ1-2	.	.	CASSEARQARRYGYTF	TGTGCCAGCAGTGAAGCTCGACAGGCCCGTCGCTATGGCTACACCTTC
TRBV30	TRBJ1-5	.	TRBD1	CAWSEQGVLQPQHF	TGTGCCTGGAGTGAACAGGGGGTTTTACAGCCCCAGCATTTT
TRBV9	TRBJ1-2	once	TRBD1	CASRGTGSNGYTF	TGTGCCAGCAGGGGGACAGGGAGTAATGGCTACACCTTC
TRBV27	TRBJ2-7	.	.	CASSFVSYEQYF	TGTGCCAGCAGTTTTGTATCCTACGAGCAGTACTTC
TRBV6-1	TRBJ1-3	.	.	CASSKQGSSGNTIYF	TGTGCCAGCAGTAAACAGGGAAGCTCTGGAAACACCATATATTTT
TRBV30	TRBJ2-1	.	TRBD1	CAWNRGRSYNEQFF	TGTGCCTGGAACAGGGGGCGATCCTACAATGAGCAGTTCTTC
TRBV7-2	TRBJ1-3	once	.	CASSFRTLSGNTIYF	TGTGCCAGCAGCTTTAGAACCCTCTCTGGAAACACCATATATTTT
TRBV10-3	TRBJ2-3	.	.	CAISGSPSGYTDTQYF	TGTGCCATCAGTGGGTCCCCGTCGGGATACACAGATACGCAGTATTTT
TRBV19	TRBJ1-6	.	.	CASSIKTGSPLHF	TGTGCCAGTAGTATCAAAACCGGTTCACCCCTCCACTTT
TRBV4-3	TRBJ1-2	.	TRBD1	CASSQANPGQWNYGYTF	TGCGCCAGCAGCCAAGCCAACCCGGGACAGTGGAACTATGGCTACACCTTC
TRBV19	TRBJ1-3	.	.	CASRKQAHSGNTIYF	TGTGCCAGCCGAAAACAGGCGCACTCTGGAAACACCATATATTTT
TRBV5-1	TRBJ2-2	.	.	CASSRDTGELFF	TGCGCCAGCAGCCGGGACACCGGGGAGCTGTTTTTT
TRBV18	TRBJ2-2	.	TRBD1	CASSPGTGNTGELFF	TGTGCCAGCTCACCAGGGACAGGGAACACCGGGGAGCTGTTTTTT
TRBV11-3	TRBJ2-5	.	TRBD1	CASSRDRGRQETQYF	TGTGCCAGCAGCCGCGACAGGGGGAGGCAAGAGACCCAGTACTTC
TRBV28	TRBJ2-5	.	TRBD2	CASSQQVAGAPETQYF	TGTGCCAGCAGCCAGCAGGTAGCGGGGGCCCCAGAGACCCAGTACTTC
TRBV5-4	TRBJ1-2	.	TRBD1	CASSARGGTGDGYTF	TGTGCCAGCAGCGCCCGCGGAGGGACAGGGGATGGCTACACCTTC
TRBV5-4	TRBJ2-3	once	.	CASSLQGPDTQYF	TGTGCCAGCAGCTTGCAGGGTCCAGATACGCAGTATTTT
TRBV2	TRBJ1-1	.	.	CASSEGRRDTEAFF	TGTGCCAGCAGTGAAGGGCGGAGGGACACTGAAGCTTTCTTT
TRBV9	TRBJ1-1	.	.	CASSVQSNTEAFF	TGTGCCAGCAGCGTTCAGTCGAACACTGAAGCTTTCTTT
TRBV5-4	TRBJ1-1	.	.	CASSLDSRGMNTEAFF	TGTGCCAGCAGCTTGGATTCTCGAGGCATGAACACTGAAGCTTTCTTT
TRBV11-3	TRBJ1-1	.	.	CASRSRGEKRMNTEAFF	TGTGCCAGCAGGAGCCGCGGAGAGAAGAGAATGAACACTGAAGCTTTCTTT
TRBV5-4	TRBJ2-2	.	.	CASSQWTVAGGELFF	TGTGCCAGCAGCCAGTGGACTGTCGCCGGCGGGGAGCTGTTTTTT
TRBV21-1	TRBJ1-5	once	.	CASSNSRCGPQHF	TGTGCCAGCAGCAATTCTCGATGTGGGCCCCAACATTTT
TRBV30	TRBJ1-1	.	.	CAWTYGAWNTEAFF	TGTGCCTGGACCTACGGAGCGTGGAACACTGAAGCTTTCTTT
TRBV19	TRBJ1-1	.	.	CASSPQQGRITEAFF	TGTGCCAGTAGCCCACAACAGGGAAGGATCACTGAAGCTTTCTTT
TRBV18	TRBJ1-1	.	.	CASSTSTGLNTEAFF	TGTGCCAGCTCAACTTCGACAGGTTTGAACACTGAAGCTTTCTTT
TRBV6-6	TRBJ2-2	.	TRBD1	CASSYGTGGGGELFF	TGTGCCAGCAGTTACGGGACAGGGGGCGGCGGGGAGCTGTTTTTT
TRBV11-2	TRBJ2-3	.	TRBD2	CASSPALGLAGESTDTQYF	TGTGCCAGCAGCCCAGCCCTTGGACTAGCGGGGGAAAGCACAGATACGCAGTATTTT
TRBV5-1	TRBJ2-1	.	.	CASSLLVGGRSEQFF	TGCGCCAGCAGCTTGTTAGTGGGGGGAAGGAGTGAGCAGTTCTTC
TRBV25-1	TRBJ1-6	.	TRBD1	CASSGTGLNSPLHF	TGTGCCAGCAGTGGGACAGGGCTTAATTCACCCCTCCACTTT
TRBV4-3	TRBJ1-2	.	.	CASSQDFNRVNGYTF	TGCGCCAGCAGCCAAGATTTCAACAGGGTTAATGGCTACACCTTC
TRBV6-5	TRBJ1-1	few	.	CASSETMNTEAFF	TGTGCCAGCAGCGAAACTATGAACACTGAAGCTTTCTTT
TRBV10-3	TRBJ2-1	.	TRBD2	CASRGTSVYNEQFF	TGTGCCTCCAGGGGGACTAGCGTATACAATGAGCAGTTCTTC
TRBV6-4	TRBJ1-2	.	TRBD1	CASSETGPFFWGYTF	TGTGCCAGCAGTGAGACAGGGCCCTTTTTTTGGGGCTACACCTTC
TRBV9	TRBJ1-1	.	.	CASSTDPPTGTNTEAFF	TGTGCCAGCAGCACCGATCCCCCCACAGGGACGAACACTGAAGCTTTCTTT
TRBV6-5	TRBJ1-2	.	.	CASSSGFGYTF	TGTGCCAGCAGTTCCGGGTTTGGCTACACCTTC
TRBV5-1	TRBJ1-3	.	.	CASSSSGSGNTIYF	TGCGCCAGCAGCTCGAGTGGTTCTGGAAACACCATATATTTT
TRBV7-9	TRBJ2-2	.	.	CASSQWGGSDSGELFF	TGTGCCAGCAGTCAGTGGGGGGGCTCGGACTCCGGGGAGCTGTTTTTT
TRBV5-6	TRBJ2-7	.	.	CASDDSMGEQYF	TGTGCCAGCGATGACAGTATGGGGGAGCAGTACTTC
TRBV6-5	TRBJ1-1	.	.	CASSYRQANTEAFF	TGTGCCAGCAGTTACAGACAGGCGAACACTGAAGCTTTCTTT
TRBV7-9	TRBJ2-4	.	TRBD1	CASSGTGAENIQYF	TGTGCCAGCAGCGGGACAGGGGCGGAAAACATTCAGTACTTC
TRBV6-5	TRBJ1-3	.	.	CASSVSSGNTIYF	TGTGCCAGCAGCGTGAGCTCTGGAAACACCATATATTTT
TRBV2	TRBJ1-3	.	.	CASSNTLTAGNTIYF	TGTGCCAGCAGTAACACATTGACAGCTGGAAACACCATATATTTT
TRBV11-2	TRBJ2-1	.	.	CASKSVRQMVNEQFF	TGTGCCAGTAAGTCGGTCCGACAGATGGTAAATGAGCAGTTCTTC
TRBV4-2	TRBJ1-2	.	TRBD1	CASSQGGTETYGYTF	TGTGCCAGCAGCCAAGGAGGGACAGAAACCTATGGCTACACCTTC
TRBV5-6	TRBJ1-5	few	TRBD1	CASSRFGQGGGQPQHF	TGTGCCAGCAGCCGTTTTGGTCAGGGGGGCGGTCAGCCCCAGCATTTT
TRBV10-3	TRBJ1-1	.	TRBD1	CATEGVGQGNTEAFF	TGTGCCACCGAAGGAGTCGGACAGGGGAACACTGAAGCTTTCTTT